Listed here is a single T cell receptor (beta chain). The ends lost 4 bases at V and 2 bases at J; junction bases unmatched: 8. The CDR3 runs 18 residues. Looked up from germline, CDR1 is LNHDA and CDR2 is SQIVND (reference sequence). The data are from a study of response to subunit inactivated influenza vaccine. TCRdb re-called the RT-PCR reads through MiXCR, storing one row per CDR3 protein. The profile covers 590,000 or so distinct CDR3 sequences, with approximately 15% appearing a single time and around 7.6% taken by the ten largest. The source was PBMCs from blood, collected 14 to 15 days before vaccination. The origin of this receptor is a man over 45 who received an inactivated influenza vaccine. The V call is TRBV19, the J call TRBJ2-3, with TRBD2 matching 14 bases. The CDR3 nucleotides are TGTGCCAGTAGTAGAGCCGGGACTAGCGGGAGCTACACAGATACGCAGTATTTT. This translates into CASSRAGTSGSYTDTQYF.